The sequence of this T cell receptor beta chain was determined in a study of response to subunit inactivated influenza vaccine. General study findings and limits: A suggestion made by the authors is that each seasonal influenza vaccination recruits few new T cells.

This clonotype was observed a handful of times. Its antigen is as yet unknown. The CDR3 spans 15 residues. Per germline, CDR1 MNHNS and CDR2 SASEGT. V shed 5 bases and J 3 bases; nucleotides not matched to a gene: 4. TCRdb reanalysed the RT-PCR reads using MiXCR and keeps one entry per CDR3 protein. The data contain around 790,000 distinct CDR3 sequences, 20% to 25% of them singletons. V usage is TRBV6-1 and J usage is TRBJ2-2; 9 nucleotides align to TRBD1. Sequenced here: PBMCs from blood, sampled around 5 days after vaccination. This clonotype was sampled from a man aged 45-60 years who received an inactivated influenza vaccine. The CDR3 bases are TGTGCCAGCAGTAGGGACAGGGCTTACACCGGGGAGCTGTTTTTT. Its protein product is CASSRDRAYTGELFF.